This TCR beta chain was recovered during a study of blood T cell repertoires in COVID-19. Study-level background: Acute-phase and convalescent COVID-19 samples originated in the United States, Italy and Spain. Sample material is recorded as cDNA or gDNA derived from T cells, B-cell-depleted T cells, or PBMCs.

The CDR3 runs to 11 residues. The germline V gene has CDR1 GTSNPN and CDR2 SVGIG (reference sequence). V dropped 0 bases and J dropped 9 bases, with 8 bases sitting between them. Assay: immunoSEQ multiplex PCR; the TCRdb copy retains only in-frame clones and omits some. The repertoire has 140,000 or so clones, 65% to 80% of them found once; the top ten carry around a sixth. The receptor comes from a man aged 50 to 60 with acute or convalescent COVID-19. The rearrangement joins TRBV30 to TRBJ1-2; D unresolved. The source material was peripheral blood. Written as DNA, the CDR3 is TGTGCCTGGAGTGTACCGGGGAGCTACACCTTC. Amino acid sequence: CAWSVPGSYTF.